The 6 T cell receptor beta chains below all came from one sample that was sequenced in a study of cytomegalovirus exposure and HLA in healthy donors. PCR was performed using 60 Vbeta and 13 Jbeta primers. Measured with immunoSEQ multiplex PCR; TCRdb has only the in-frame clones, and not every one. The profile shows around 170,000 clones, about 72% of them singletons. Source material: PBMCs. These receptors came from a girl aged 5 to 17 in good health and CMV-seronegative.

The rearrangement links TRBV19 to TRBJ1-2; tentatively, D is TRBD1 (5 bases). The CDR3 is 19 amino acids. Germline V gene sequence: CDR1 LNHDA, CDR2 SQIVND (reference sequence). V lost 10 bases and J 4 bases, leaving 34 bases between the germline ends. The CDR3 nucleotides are TGTGCCATCGTACAGATGGTCGGGACTTACTCGAATAAAACCTATGGCTACACCTTC. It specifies CAIVQMVGTYSNKTYGYTF.

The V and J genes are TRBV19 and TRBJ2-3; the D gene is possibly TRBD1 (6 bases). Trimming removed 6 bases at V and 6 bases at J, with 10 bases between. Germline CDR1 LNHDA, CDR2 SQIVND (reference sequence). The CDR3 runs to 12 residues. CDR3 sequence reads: CASSVQGDTQYF. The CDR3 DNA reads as TGTGCCAGTAGCGTACAGGGTGATACGCAGTATTTT. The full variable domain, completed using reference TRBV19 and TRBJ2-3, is DGGITQSPKYLFRKEGQNVTLSCEQNLNHDAMYWYRQDPGQGLRLIYYSQIVNDFQKGDIAEGYSVSREKKESFPLTVTSAQKNPTAFYLCASSVQGDTQYFGPGTRLTVL.

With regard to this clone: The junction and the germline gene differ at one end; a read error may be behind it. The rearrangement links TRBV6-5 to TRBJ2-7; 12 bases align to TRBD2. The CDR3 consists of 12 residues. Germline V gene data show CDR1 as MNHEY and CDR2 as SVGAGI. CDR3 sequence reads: CASRGLAGPRHF. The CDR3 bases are TGTGCCAGCAGAGGACTAGCGGGACCGCGACACTTC.

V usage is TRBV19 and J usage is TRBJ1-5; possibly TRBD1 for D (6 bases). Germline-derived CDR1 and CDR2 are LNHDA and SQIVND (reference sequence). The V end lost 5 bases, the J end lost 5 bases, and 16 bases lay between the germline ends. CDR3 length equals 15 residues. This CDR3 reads CASSPIAGADQPQHF. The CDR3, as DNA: TGTGCCAGTAGTCCCATCGCGGGGGCGGATCAGCCCCAGCATTTT.

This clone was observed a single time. CDR3 bases: TGTGCCAGTACAGGGGGCCACTATGGCTACACCTTC. Protein sequence: CASTGGHYGYTF. This chain links TRBV7-9 with TRBJ1-2, with TRBD1 matching 9 bases. V shed 9 bases and J 3 bases; nucleotides not matched to a gene: 2. Germline assignment: CDR1 SEHNR and CDR2 FQNEAQ (reference sequence). The CDR3 consists of 12 residues.

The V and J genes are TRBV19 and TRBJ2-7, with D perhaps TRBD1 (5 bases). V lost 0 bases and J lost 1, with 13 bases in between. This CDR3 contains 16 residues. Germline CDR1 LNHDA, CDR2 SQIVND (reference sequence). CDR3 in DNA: TGTGCCAGTAGTATAGAGTTGACAGTCCGGTCCTACGAGCAGTACTTC. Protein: CASSIELTVRSYEQYF.